This T cell receptor (beta chain) was profiled in a study of PD-1 blockade in classical Hodgkin lymphoma. Profiling relied on immunoSEQ multiplex PCR, and the TCRdb table lists in-frame clones only, not all of them. Altogether roughly 16,000 clones are present, 70% to 80% being singletons, with the ten largest covering about 5%. CDR1 KGHSH and CDR2 LQKENI come from the germline V gene. This CDR3 region has 16 residues. The V gene end was trimmed by 4 bases and the J gene end by 3 bases; junction bases not matched to a gene: 6. Following autologous stem cell transplantation, relapse occurred in every patient, and exposure to brentuximab vedotin varied.

Here the sequenced sample was peripheral blood mononuclear cells (PBMCs), taken at baseline. This TCR was sampled from a human donor with classical Hodgkin lymphoma. This chain links TRBV18 with TRBJ2-1; 10 positions agree with TRBD2. The CDR3 nucleotides are TGTGCCAGCTCACGGACTAGCGGATACTACTACAATGAGCAGTTCTTC. This gives the protein CASSRTSGYYYNEQFF. The full variable domain, rest sourced from reference TRBV18 and TRBJ2-1, is NAGVMQNPRHLVRRRGQEARLRCSPMKGHSHVYWYRQLPEEGLKFMVYLQKENIIDESGMPKERFSAEFPKEGPSILRIQQVVRGDSAAYFCASSRTSGYYYNEQFFGPGTRLTVL.